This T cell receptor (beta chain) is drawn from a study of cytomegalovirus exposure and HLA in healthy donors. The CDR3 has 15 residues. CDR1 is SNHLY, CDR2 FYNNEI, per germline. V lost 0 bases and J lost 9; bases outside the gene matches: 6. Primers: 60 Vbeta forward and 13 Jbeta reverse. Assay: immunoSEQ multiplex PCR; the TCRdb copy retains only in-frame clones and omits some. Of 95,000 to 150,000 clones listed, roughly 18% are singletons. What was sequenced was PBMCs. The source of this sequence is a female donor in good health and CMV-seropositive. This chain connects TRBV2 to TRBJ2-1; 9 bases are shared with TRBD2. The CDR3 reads CASSEASGGRSEQFF. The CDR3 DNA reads TGTGCCAGCAGTGAAGCTAGCGGGGGACGTAGTGAGCAGTTCTTC.